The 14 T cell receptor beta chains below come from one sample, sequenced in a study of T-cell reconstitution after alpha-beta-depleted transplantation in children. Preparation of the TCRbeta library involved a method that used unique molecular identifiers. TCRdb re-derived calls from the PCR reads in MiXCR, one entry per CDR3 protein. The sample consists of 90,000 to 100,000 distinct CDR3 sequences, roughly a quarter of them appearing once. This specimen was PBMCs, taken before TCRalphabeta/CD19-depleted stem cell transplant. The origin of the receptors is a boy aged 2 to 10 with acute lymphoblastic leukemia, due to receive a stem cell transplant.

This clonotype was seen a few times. CDR3 sequence (DNA): TGTGCCAGCAGCGCCCGGGGGTACAATGAGCAGTTCTTC. This codes for CASSARGYNEQFF. The chain employs TRBV28 and TRBJ2-1; D is possibly TRBD2 (6 bases). V gave up 6 bases and J gave up 4 bases, with 10 bases separating them. The CDR3 runs 13 residues. The germline V gene encodes CDR1 MDHEN and CDR2 SYDVKM.

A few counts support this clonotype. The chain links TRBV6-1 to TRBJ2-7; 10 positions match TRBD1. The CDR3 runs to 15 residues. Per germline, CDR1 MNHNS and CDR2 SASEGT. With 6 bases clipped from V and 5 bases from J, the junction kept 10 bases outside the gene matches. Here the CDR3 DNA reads TGTGCCAGCAGCCAGAGGTGGGACAGGGGCGACGAGCAGTACTTC. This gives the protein CASSQRWDRGDEQYF.

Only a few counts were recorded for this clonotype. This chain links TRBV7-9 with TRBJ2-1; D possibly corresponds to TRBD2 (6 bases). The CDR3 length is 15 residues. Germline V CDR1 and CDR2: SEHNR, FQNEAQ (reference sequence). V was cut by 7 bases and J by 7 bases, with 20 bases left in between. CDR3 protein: CASTHSIGTLNEQFF. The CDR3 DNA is TGTGCCAGCACCCACTCCATAGGGACTCTGAATGAGCAGTTCTTC.

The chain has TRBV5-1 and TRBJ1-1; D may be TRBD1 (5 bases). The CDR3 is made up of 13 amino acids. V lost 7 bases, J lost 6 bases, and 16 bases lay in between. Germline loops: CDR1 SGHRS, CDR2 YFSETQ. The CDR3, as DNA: TGCGCCAGCCTGAGAGGGGCCGGGGCTGAAGCTTTCTTT. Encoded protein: CASLRGAGAEAFF.

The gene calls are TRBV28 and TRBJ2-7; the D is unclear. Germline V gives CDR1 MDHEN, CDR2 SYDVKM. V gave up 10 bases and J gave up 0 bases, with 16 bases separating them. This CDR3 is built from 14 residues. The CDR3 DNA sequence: TGTGCCACCTTCCCCTCAGGTGCCTCCTACGAGCAGTACTTC. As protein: CATFPSGASYEQYF.

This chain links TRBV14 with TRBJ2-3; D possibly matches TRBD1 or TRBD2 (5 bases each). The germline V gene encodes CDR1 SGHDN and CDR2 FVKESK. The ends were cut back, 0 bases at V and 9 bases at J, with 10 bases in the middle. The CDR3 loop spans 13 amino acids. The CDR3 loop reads CASSQDDGATQYF. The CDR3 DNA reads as TGTGCCAGCAGCCAAGATGACGGGGCCACGCAGTATTTT.

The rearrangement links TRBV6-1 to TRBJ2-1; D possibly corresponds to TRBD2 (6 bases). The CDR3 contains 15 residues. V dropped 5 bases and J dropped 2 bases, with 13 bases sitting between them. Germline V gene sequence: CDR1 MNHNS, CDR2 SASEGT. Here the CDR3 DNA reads TGTGCCAGCAGTAAGGGAGGCGGAGCCTACAATGAGCAGTTCTTC. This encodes CASSKGGGAYNEQFF.

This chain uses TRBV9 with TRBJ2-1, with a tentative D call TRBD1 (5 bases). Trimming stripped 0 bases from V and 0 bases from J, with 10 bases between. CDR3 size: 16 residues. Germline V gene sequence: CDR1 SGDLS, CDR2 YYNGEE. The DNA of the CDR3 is TGTGCCAGCAGCGTAGTGCCGACAGTCTCCTACAATGAGCAGTTCTTC. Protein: CASSVVPTVSYNEQFF.

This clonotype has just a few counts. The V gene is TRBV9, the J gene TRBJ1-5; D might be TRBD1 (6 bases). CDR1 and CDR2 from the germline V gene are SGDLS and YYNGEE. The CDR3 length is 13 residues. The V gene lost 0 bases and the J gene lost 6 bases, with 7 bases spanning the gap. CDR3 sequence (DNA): TGTGCCAGCAGCGTAGCCAGGGGTCAGCCCCAGCATTTT. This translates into CASSVARGQPQHF.

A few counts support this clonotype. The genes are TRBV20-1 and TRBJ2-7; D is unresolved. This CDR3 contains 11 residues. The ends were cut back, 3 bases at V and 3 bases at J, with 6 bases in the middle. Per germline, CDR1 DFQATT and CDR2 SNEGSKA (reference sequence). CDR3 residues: CSARDGYEQYF. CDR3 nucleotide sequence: TGCAGTGCTAGGGACGGCTACGAGCAGTACTTC.

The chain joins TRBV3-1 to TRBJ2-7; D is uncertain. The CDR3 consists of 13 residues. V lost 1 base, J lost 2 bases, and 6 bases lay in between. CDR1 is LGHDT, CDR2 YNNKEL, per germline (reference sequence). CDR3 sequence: CASSQAPPYEQYF. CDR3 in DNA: TGTGCCAGCAGCCAAGCCCCACCCTACGAGCAGTACTTC.

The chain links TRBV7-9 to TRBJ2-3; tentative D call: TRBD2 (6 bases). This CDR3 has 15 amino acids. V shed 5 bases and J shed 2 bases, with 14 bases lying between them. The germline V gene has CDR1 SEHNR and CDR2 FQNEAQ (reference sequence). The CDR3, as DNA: TGTGCCAGCAGCCCACGGGGACTCCACACAGATACGCAGTATTTT. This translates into CASSPRGLHTDTQYF.

The CDR3 DNA reads TGTGCCAGCAGACTAACAGGGGCCTACGAGCAGTACTTC. As protein: CASRLTGAYEQYF. The V gene is TRBV7-2, the J gene TRBJ2-7, with 7 bases lining up with TRBD1. The V segment lost 6 bases and the J segment 2 bases; nucleotides outside the gene matches: 4. CDR3 length equals 13 residues. Germline V gene lookup returns CDR1 SGHTA and CDR2 FQGNSA.

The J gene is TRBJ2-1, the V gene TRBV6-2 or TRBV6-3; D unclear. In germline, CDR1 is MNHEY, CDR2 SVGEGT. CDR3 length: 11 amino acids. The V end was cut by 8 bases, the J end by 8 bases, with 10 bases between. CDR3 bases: TGTGCCAGCGCCCTTTCTGATGAGCAGTTCTTC. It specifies CASALSDEQFF.